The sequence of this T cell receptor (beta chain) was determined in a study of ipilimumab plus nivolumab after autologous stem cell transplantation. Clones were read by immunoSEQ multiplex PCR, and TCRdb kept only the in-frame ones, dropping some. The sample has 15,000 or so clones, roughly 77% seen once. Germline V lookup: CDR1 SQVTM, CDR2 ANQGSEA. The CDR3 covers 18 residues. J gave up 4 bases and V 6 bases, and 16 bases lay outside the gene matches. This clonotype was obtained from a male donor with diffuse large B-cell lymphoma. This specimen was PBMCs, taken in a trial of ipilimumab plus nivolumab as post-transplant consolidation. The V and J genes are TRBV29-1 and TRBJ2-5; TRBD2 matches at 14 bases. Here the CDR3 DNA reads TGCAGCGTCGTGGGACTAGCGGGAGAGGGGTTGAGAAGAGAGACCCAGTACTTC. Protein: CSVVGLAGEGLRRETQYF.